This entry lists 19 T cell receptor beta chains sequenced from one sample in a study of cytotoxic CD8 clonotypes in ibrutinib-treated CLL. Sequencing used immunoSEQ multiplex PCR; TCRdb keeps in-frame clones, though not all of them. Altogether about 140,000 clones are present, under 95% being singletons, with the ten largest covering 9.5% to 14%. Source: PBMCs, taken after 12 months of ibrutinib treatment. The source is a human donor with chronic lymphocytic leukemia.

This clone was seen a few times. The V call is TRBV5-1, the J call TRBJ1-2, with 7 bases fitting TRBD1. Germline assignment: CDR1 SGHRS and CDR2 YFSETQ. This CDR3 spans 15 amino acids. V lost 7 bases to trimming and J lost 0 bases; unmatched junction nucleotides: 9. CDR3 DNA: TGCGCCAGCTCGAGACAGGGAGAGACTAACTATGGCTACACCTTC. This translates into CASSRQGETNYGYTF.

The chain employs TRBV30 and TRBJ2-1; 13 bases match TRBD2. V lost 5 bases, J lost 3 bases, and 4 bases stayed unmatched. Germline CDR1 GTSNPN, CDR2 SVGIG (reference sequence). The CDR3 has 15 residues. The CDR3 DNA follows: TGTGCCTGGGGGGGGACTAGCGGGATCTACAATGAGCAGTTCTTC. Translated, it gives CAWGGTSGIYNEQFF. The full variable domain, with the rest looked up from reference TRBV30 and TRBJ2-1, is SQTIHQWPATLVQPVGSPLSLECTVEGTSNPNLYWYRQAAGRGLQLLFYSVGIGQISSEVPQNLSASRPQDRQFILSSKKLLLSDSGFYLCAWGGTSGIYNEQFFGPGTRLTVL.

This clone has ten or more counts. The V gene is TRBV7-9, the J gene TRBJ2-1; no firm D call. V was pared by 3 bases and J by 8 bases, with 11 bases between. This CDR3 region has 13 residues. Germline lookup yields CDR1 SEHNR and CDR2 FQNEAQ (reference sequence). CDR3 nucleotide sequence: TGTGCCAGCAGCTTTGGTAGCACCGATGAGCAGTTCTTC. Translating gives CASSFGSTDEQFF.

The gene calls are TRBV11-2 and TRBJ2-1; D call uncertain. Trimming stripped 5 bases from V and 0 bases from J, with 14 bases between. The germline CDR1 and CDR2 sequences are SGHAT and FQNNGV. The length of the CDR3 is 16 residues. CDR3: CASSPHTQSSYNEQFF. CDR3 DNA: TGTGCCAGCAGCCCGCATACTCAGAGCTCCTACAATGAGCAGTTCTTC.

This clone came up once. This chain uses TRBV2 with TRBJ1-1; TRBD1 is a possible D gene (6 bases). Trimming removed 7 bases at V and 2 bases at J, with 11 bases between. Germline CDR1 is SNHLY and CDR2 is FYNNEI. The CDR3 has 13 residues. CDR3 protein: CASTRGQNTEAFF. DNA of the CDR3: TGTGCCAGCACGCGGGGGCAAAACACTGAAGCTTTCTTT.

The rearrangement joins TRBV7-9 to TRBJ2-5; the match to TRBD2 covers 9 bases. The J segment lost 5 bases and the V segment lost 5 bases, leaving 9 bases of the junction unmatched. The germline V gene encodes CDR1 SEHNR and CDR2 FQNEAQ (reference sequence). The length of the CDR3 is 15 residues. The DNA for the CDR3 is TGTGCCAGCAGCCACCCGCTAGCGGGAATGGAGACCCAGTACTTC. This sequence encodes CASSHPLAGMETQYF.

This clone was seen only a few times. The chain employs TRBV29-1 and TRBJ2-7; a possible D gene is TRBD1 (6 bases). Germline CDR1 SQVTM, CDR2 ANQGSEA. Trimming took 4 bases from V and 7 from J, leaving 17 bases between them. The CDR3 spans 13 residues. The CDR3 spells CSVAPDGQPEQYF. CDR3 DNA sequence: TGCAGCGTTGCCCCCGACGGACAGCCTGAGCAGTACTTC.

This sequence joins TRBV7-2 and TRBJ2-5; D is unclear. CDR3 length equals 14 residues. Germline loops: CDR1 SGHTA, CDR2 FQGNSA. V lost 1 base to trimming and J lost 5 bases, with 11 bases between them. DNA of the CDR3: TGTGCCAGCAGCTTAGGATCCGGGTACGAGACCCAGTACTTC. It codes for CASSLGSGYETQYF.

This sequence joins TRBV14 and TRBJ2-7; a possible D gene is TRBD1 (6 bases). Germline CDR1 is SGHDN and CDR2 is FVKESK. This CDR3 comprises 14 residues. The V end lost 3 bases, the J end lost 0 bases, and 9 bases lay between the germline ends. CDR3 nucleotide sequence: TGTGCCAGCAGCCATCCGGGACACTCCTACGAGCAGTACTTC. Translation gives CASSHPGHSYEQYF.

The chain has TRBV2 and TRBJ2-3; 14 nucleotides agree with TRBD2. J was trimmed by 4 bases and V by 5 bases; bases with no gene match: 8. Germline CDR1 is SNHLY and CDR2 is FYNNEI. The CDR3 extends over 17 amino acids. CDR3 sequence (DNA): TGTGCCAGCAGTTACGGACTAGCGGGAGGATTATCAGATACGCAGTATTTT. Its protein is CASSYGLAGGLSDTQYF.

The genes are TRBV6-5 and TRBJ2-7; 9 nucleotides line up with TRBD2. The CDR3 sequence is 15 residues long. Germline V gene lookup returns CDR1 MNHEY and CDR2 SVGAGI. The V and J ends lost 0 bases and 7 bases, in that order; junction bases with no gene match: 7. CDR3 in DNA: TGTGCCAGCAGTTACTCTGCGGGAGGGAAACCAGAGCAGTACTTC. Its protein product is CASSYSAGGKPEQYF.

This clone has a handful of counts. The chain joins TRBV6-6 to TRBJ2-6, with no clear D. V lost 7 bases and J 11 bases, leaving 18 bases between the germline ends. The CDR3 is made up of 14 amino acids. In germline, CDR1 is MNHNY, CDR2 SVGAGI (reference sequence). The CDR3, as DNA: TGTGCCAGCACGGCGGAGAGAGATTATCACGTCCTGACTTTC. This gives the protein CASTAERDYHVLTF.

V is TRBV19 and J is TRBJ2-1; a possible D gene is TRBD2 (6 bases). Germline V gene lookup returns CDR1 LNHDA and CDR2 SQIVND (reference sequence). This CDR3 region has 15 residues. V was cut by 3 bases and J by 3 bases, with 12 bases left in between. In nucleotides, the CDR3 is TGTGCCAGTAGTATGGACTACCGAAACTACAATGAGCAGTTCTTC. Its protein is CASSMDYRNYNEQFF.

The sample holds one count of this clone. This chain joins TRBV21-1 and TRBJ2-5; TRBD1 reflects the table's D call only, with no check against the DNA. TRBV21-1 is a pseudogene locus. CDR3 length: 14 amino acids. CDR3 in DNA: TGTGCCAGCAGCAAACCAAGACAACAAGAGACCCAGTACTTC. It translates to CASSKPRQQETQYF.

The table lists this clone with a few counts. This chain links TRBV28 with TRBJ1-5; D remains ambiguous. CDR3 size: 14 residues. Looked up from germline, CDR1 is MDHEN and CDR2 is SYDVKM. Deletions cut 7 bases from V and 0 bases from J, with 10 bases between. For the CDR3, the DNA is TGTGCCAGCAACGATGTCCATAGCAATCAGCCCCAGCATTTT. Translated, it gives CASNDVHSNQPQHF.

The chain employs TRBV19 and TRBJ1-2; no clear D. The germline gives CDR1 LNHDA, CDR2 SQIVND (reference sequence). The CDR3 is made up of 17 amino acids. The ends were cut back, 4 bases at V and 0 bases at J, with 18 bases in the middle. The CDR3 DNA follows: TGTGCCAGTAGTACCCGCCGGTGGAGGGATTCTAACTATGGCTACACCTTC. It yields the protein CASSTRRWRDSNYGYTF.

The gene calls are TRBV9 and TRBJ2-2; 7 nucleotides agree with TRBD1. Per the germline V gene, CDR1 is SGDLS and CDR2 is YYNGEE. The CDR3 is 15 amino acids. Trimming at V came to 4 bases and at J to 3 bases, leaving 6 bases not matched to a gene. The CDR3 DNA sequence: TGTGCCAGCAGCTTAGGACAGGTGGACACCGGGGAGCTGTTTTTT. Amino acid sequence: CASSLGQVDTGELFF. Filled out from reference TRBV9 and TRBJ2-2, the complete variable domain reads DSGVTQTPKHLITATGQRVTLRCSPRSGDLSVYWYQQSLDQGLQFLIQYYNGEERAKGNILERFSAQQFPDLHSELNLSSLELGDSALYFCASSLGQVDTGELFFGEGSRLTVL.

The rearrangement joins TRBV28 to TRBJ1-4; maybe TRBD1 (5 bases). Germline CDR1 is MDHEN and CDR2 is SYDVKM. Trimming removed 5 bases from V and 8 bases from J, with 12 bases in between. The CDR3 totals 13 residues. CDR3 sequence reads: CASSPGGEEKLFF. CDR3 DNA: TGTGCCAGCAGTCCGGGAGGGGAGGAAAAACTGTTTTTT.

J is TRBJ2-5 and V is TRBV28; TRBD2 matches 11 bases. Germline V gives CDR1 MDHEN, CDR2 SYDVKM. V lost 3 bases and J lost 4; bases outside the gene matches: 16. This CDR3 is 19 amino acids long. CDR3 protein: CASSFRRWSSGRVGETQYF. The CDR3 region has the DNA TGTGCCAGCAGTTTTCGCCGCTGGAGTAGCGGGAGGGTCGGAGAGACCCAGTACTTC. Using reference TRBV28 and TRBJ2-5 for the parts outside the CDR3, the full variable domain is DVKVTQSSRYLVKRTGEKVFLECVQDMDHENMFWYRQDPGLGLRLIYFSYDVKMKEKGDIPEGYSVSREKKERFSLILESASTNQTSMYLCASSFRRWSSGRVGETQYFGPGTRLLVL.